This T cell receptor beta chain was observed in a study of neurological immune-mediated disorders. This clonotype was counted at least ten times. TCRdb called the 5' RACE reads again in MiXCR, with one record for every CDR3 protein. The sample shows roughly 80,000 distinct CDR3 sequences, approximately 17% of them seen only once. The receptor was isolated from a middle-aged woman in good health. The sample was PBMCs.

For the CDR3, the DNA is TGCAGCGCCGTTGATTCCGCGGGGAACTATGGCTACACCTTC. Protein sequence: CSAVDSAGNYGYTF. V is TRBV29-1 and J is TRBJ1-2; D remains unclear. CDR3 length equals 14 residues. The germline V gene encodes CDR1 SQVTM and CDR2 ANQGSEA. Trimming took 7 bases from V and 2 from J, leaving 17 bases between them.